This T cell receptor (beta chain) was documented in a study of CD8 T cells in Susac syndrome. RNA in amounts of about 0.45 to 1 ug was reverse transcribed with random hexamers. TCRdb reanalysed the immunoSEQ multiplex PCR reads using MiXCR and keeps one entry per CDR3 protein. The sample shows under 150,000 distinct CDR3 sequences, 90% to 95% of them seen only once. CDR1 is SGHDN, CDR2 FVKESK, per germline. Between the trimmed V and J ends, which lost 5 bases and 2 bases, there was a span of 13 bases. The CDR3 is 15 residues long. Sequenced material: CD8+ T cells from PBMCs. This receptor was obtained from a human donor in good health. The V call is TRBV14, the J call TRBJ2-1, with D perhaps matching TRBD1 (6 bases). The CDR3 protein is CASSLRGRPYNEQFF. CDR3 sequence (DNA): TGTGCCAGCAGCTTGAGGGGGAGACCCTACAATGAGCAGTTCTTC.